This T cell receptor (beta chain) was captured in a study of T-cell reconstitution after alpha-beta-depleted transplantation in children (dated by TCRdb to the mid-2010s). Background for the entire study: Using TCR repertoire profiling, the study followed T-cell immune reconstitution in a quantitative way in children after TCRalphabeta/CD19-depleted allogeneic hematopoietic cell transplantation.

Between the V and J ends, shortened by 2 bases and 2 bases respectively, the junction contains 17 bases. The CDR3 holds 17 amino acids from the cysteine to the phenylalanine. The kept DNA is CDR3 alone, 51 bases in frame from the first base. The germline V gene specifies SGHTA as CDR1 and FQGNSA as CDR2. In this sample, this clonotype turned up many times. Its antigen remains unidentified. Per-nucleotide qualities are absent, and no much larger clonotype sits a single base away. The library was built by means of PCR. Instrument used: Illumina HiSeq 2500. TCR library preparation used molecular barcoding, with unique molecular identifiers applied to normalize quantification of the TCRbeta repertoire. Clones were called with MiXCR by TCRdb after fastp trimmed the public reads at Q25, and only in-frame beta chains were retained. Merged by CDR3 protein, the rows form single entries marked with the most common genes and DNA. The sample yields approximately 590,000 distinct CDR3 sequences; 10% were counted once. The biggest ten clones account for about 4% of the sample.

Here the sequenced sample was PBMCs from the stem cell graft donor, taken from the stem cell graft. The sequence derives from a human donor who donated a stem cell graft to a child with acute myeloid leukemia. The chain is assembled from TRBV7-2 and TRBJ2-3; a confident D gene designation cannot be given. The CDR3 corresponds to CASSLPQILGSTDTQYF. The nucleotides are TGTGCCAGCAGCTTACCCCAAATCCTCGGGTCCACAGATACGCAGTATTTT.